A selection of T cell receptor beta chains follows, all from one sample in a study of spatial heterogeneity in lung cancer. TCRdb redid the calling of the 5' RACE reads with MiXCR, one entry per CDR3 protein. Among roughly 120,000 distinct CDR3 sequences, 9% to 15% were seen once, and the ten largest hold roughly 17%. The material sequenced was PBMCs, taken at follow-up. The receptors come from a male donor with early-stage non-small cell lung cancer. Both conserved end residues are part of each CDR3. D genes are given only for firm matches. The size field is filled for only some rows; it gives once, few, many or a size class.

v_call,j_call,clone_size,d_call,cdr3_nt,cdr3_aa
TRBV7-8,TRBJ1-5,-,-,TGTGCCAGCAGCTCGGGGCTAACTGGCAATCAGCCCCAGCATTTT,CASSSGLTGNQPQHF
TRBV7-9,TRBJ1-1,-,-,TGTGCCAGCAGCTTACCGCACCCGCCGGGACAAGCTTTCTTT,CASSLPHPPGQAFF
TRBV6-5,TRBJ2-3,few,-,TGTGCCAGCAGTTACGGAGGGGGTGCGACAGATACGCAGTATTTT,CASSYGGGATDTQYF
TRBV29-1,TRBJ2-7,many,TRBD1,TGCAGCGCCCTGGACAGGGGAGTATCCGAGCAGTACTTC,CSALDRGVSEQYF
TRBV6-6,TRBJ1-1,few,TRBD1,TGTGCCAGCAGTCCACAGGGGGCCCAGAACACTGAAGCTTTCTTT,CASSPQGAQNTEAFF
TRBV19,TRBJ2-7,-,-,TGTGCCAGTAGTCCCGGGCCTCGTGGCTACGAGCAGTACTTC,CASSPGPRGYEQYF
TRBV10-3,TRBJ2-3,few,TRBD1,TGTGCCATCAGTATGGGACAGGCCGGCACAGATACGCAGTATTTT,CAISMGQAGTDTQYF
TRBV12-3/TRBV12-4,TRBJ2-6,many,-,TGTGCCAGCAGTTTATCGGGGGCCAACGTCCTGACTTTC,CASSLSGANVLTF
TRBV12-3/TRBV12-4,TRBJ1-1,-,-,TGTGCCAGCACCCTTCGGGGACGATCCACTGAAGCTTTCTTT,CASTLRGRSTEAFF
TRBV18,TRBJ2-3,-,-,TGTGCCAGCTCACCACGGGACCGCACAGATACGCAGTATTTT,CASSPRDRTDTQYF
TRBV18,TRBJ2-1,few,-,TGTGCCAGCTCACCAGCCCGGCCGCCGGGCGAGCAGTTCTTC,CASSPARPPGEQFF
TRBV6-5,TRBJ2-3,many,-,TGTGCCAGCAGTACTATTAGGACAGATACGCAGTATTTT,CASSTIRTDTQYF
TRBV4-3,TRBJ2-7,many,-,TGCGCCAGCAGCCAAGATTCATGGGACACAGCCTACGAGCAGTACTTC,CASSQDSWDTAYEQYF
TRBV9,TRBJ2-5,few,TRBD2,TGTGCCAGCAGTTCCGGACTAGCGGGGGACGGGCGAGAGACCCAGTACTTC,CASSSGLAGDGRETQYF
TRBV28,TRBJ1-2,many,TRBD1,TGTGCCAGCAGGACGACAGGGGGCAACTATGGCTACACCTTC,CASRTTGGNYGYTF
TRBV5-4,TRBJ1-3,-,-,TGTGCCAGCAGTCCTGGAGGGCAATCCTCTGGAAACACCATATATTTT,CASSPGGQSSGNTIYF
TRBV6-2/TRBV6-3,TRBJ2-1,-,TRBD1,TGTGCCAGCAGTCCAGGGGGCGGTTACAATGAGCAGTTCTTC,CASSPGGGYNEQFF
TRBV27,TRBJ1-6,many,-,TGTGCCAGCAGTTTGGGGGGACCTAATTCACCCCTCCACTTT,CASSLGGPNSPLHF
TRBV4-1,TRBJ1-5,many,-,TGCGCCAGCAGCCAAGTGAGCAATCAGCCCCAGCATTTT,CASSQVSNQPQHF
TRBV30,TRBJ1-3,-,TRBD1,TGTGCCTATGGACAGGGGATCTTCTCTGGAAACACCATATATTTT,CAYGQGIFSGNTIYF
TRBV12-3/TRBV12-4,TRBJ1-2,-,-,TGTGCCAGCAGTTTTCCCGGACTCTATGGCTACACCTTC,CASSFPGLYGYTF
TRBV11-3,TRBJ2-7,few,-,TGTGCCAGTTCGAGCCTCTCCTACGAGCAGTACTTC,CASSSLSYEQYF
TRBV5-1,TRBJ2-7,few,-,TGCGCCAGCCCCTGGATCTACGAGCAGTACTTC,CASPWIYEQYF
TRBV24-1,TRBJ2-1,-,-,TGTGCCACCAGGTACTCGAATGAGCAGTTCTTC,CATRYSNEQFF
TRBV5-4,TRBJ2-3,-,TRBD1,TGTGCCAGCAGCCCCGGACAGGGGCCCTTCCGGGTTCGGGGTACAGATACGCAGTATTTT,CASSPGQGPFRVRGTDTQYF
TRBV29-1,TRBJ1-5,few,-,TGCAGCGTTGACCAGGGTGGCAATCAGCCCCAGCATTTT,CSVDQGGNQPQHF
TRBV7-2,TRBJ2-3,many,TRBD1,TGTGCCAGCAGCCGGGGACAGGTCCGAACAGATACGCAGTATTTT,CASSRGQVRTDTQYF
TRBV28,TRBJ2-7,-,-,TGTGCCAGCAGTTTCCAGGCGGGCGAGCAGTACTTC,CASSFQAGEQYF
TRBV11-2,TRBJ1-2,-,-,TGTGCCAGCAGCCTAGGACGGACCTATGGCTACACCTTC,CASSLGRTYGYTF
TRBV28,TRBJ2-7,few,-,TGTGCCAGCAGTTTTGGGTCTACCTCCTACGAGCAGTACTTC,CASSFGSTSYEQYF
TRBV7-2,TRBJ2-3,-,TRBD2,TGTGCCAGCAGCTTCCGCGGGGGGGCCGTCTCAGATACGCAGTATTTT,CASSFRGGAVSDTQYF
TRBV7-2,TRBJ1-1,few,TRBD1,TGTGCCAGCAGCGTACAGGGGGAGCGTGGGGCTTTCTTT,CASSVQGERGAFF
TRBV7-2,TRBJ2-7,-,-,TGTGCCAGCAGCCCCCGCCCACAGCTCCTAAACTACGAGCAGTACTTC,CASSPRPQLLNYEQYF
TRBV28,TRBJ2-2,many,-,TGTGCCAGCAGTTTAGGGCTAGCGAAAACCGGGGAGCTGTTTTTT,CASSLGLAKTGELFF
TRBV2,TRBJ2-1,many,TRBD1,TGTGCCATGAAAGCGTCGGGACAGGAGTACAATGAGCAGTTCTTC,CAMKASGQEYNEQFF
TRBV20-1,TRBJ2-2,-,-,TGCAGTGCTAGGGTACAGAACACCGGGGAGCTGTTTTTT,CSARVQNTGELFF
TRBV10-3,TRBJ1-4,many,-,TGTGCCGCAGCGAAAGGACGGTACCCTGAAGAACTGTTTTTT,CAAAKGRYPEELFF
TRBV7-9,TRBJ2-3,many,-,TGTGCCAGCAGCTCGCTTACGCAGTATTTT,CASSSLTQYF
TRBV5-1,TRBJ2-3,many,TRBD2,TGCGCCAGCAGCTTGGCCCCAGTCGGGGGGACTAGCACAGATACGCAGTATTTT,CASSLAPVGGTSTDTQYF
TRBV12-3/TRBV12-4,TRBJ1-5,-,-,TGTGCCAGCAGTTTAGGGCTAGCCACCAGCCAGCCCCAGCATTTT,CASSLGLATSQPQHF
TRBV27,TRBJ2-1,few,TRBD2,TGTGCCAGCAGTCCCCGGACTAGCGGGGGTACTGAGCAGTTCTTC,CASSPRTSGGTEQFF
TRBV27,TRBJ2-5,-,TRBD1,TGTGCCAGCAGACGGGACAGCCAAGAGACCCAGTACTTC,CASRRDSQETQYF
TRBV2,TRBJ2-3,-,-,TGTGCCAGCAGCCCTGGATTGGGTCGGACAGATACGCAGTATTTT,CASSPGLGRTDTQYF
TRBV19,TRBJ1-1,few,-,TGTGCCAGTAGTATCAAGGGGAACACTGAAGCTTTCTTT,CASSIKGNTEAFF
TRBV27,TRBJ1-5,many,-,TGTGCCAGCAGGGGGCAGGGGAGGGGAAATCAGCCCCAGCATTTT,CASRGQGRGNQPQHF
TRBV6-6,TRBJ2-7,-,TRBD1,TGTGCCAGCAGTTCAACAGGGGGCAAGACGAAAGAGCAGTACTTC,CASSSTGGKTKEQYF
TRBV7-2,TRBJ2-1,many,TRBD2,TGTGCCAGCAGCCTCGGACTAGCGGGGGGTCGAAATGAGCAGTTCTTC,CASSLGLAGGRNEQFF
TRBV25-1,TRBJ2-7,-,TRBD2,TGTGCCAGCAGTGGGGGACTAGCGGGGGTGTTCTACGAGCAGTACTTC,CASSGGLAGVFYEQYF
TRBV9,TRBJ2-2,-,-,TGTGCCAGCAGCGTAAAGGGCAGGAACACCGGGGAGCTGTTTTTT,CASSVKGRNTGELFF
TRBV3-1,TRBJ1-4,many,TRBD1,TGTGCCAGCAGCTCCTACGACAGGGATCGAGAAAAACTGTTTTTT,CASSSYDRDREKLFF
TRBV30,TRBJ1-5,-,-,TGTGCCTGGAGCGGCAGGAATCAGCCCCAGCATTTT,CAWSGRNQPQHF
TRBV19,TRBJ1-5,-,TRBD1,TGTGCCAGTAGTTTGACAGGGGTCTTGAATCAGCCCCAGCATTTT,CASSLTGVLNQPQHF
TRBV11-3,TRBJ1-1,many,TRBD1,TGTGCCAGCAGCTTAAGGGGGCGCTTCACTGAAGCTTTCTTT,CASSLRGRFTEAFF
TRBV6-1,TRBJ2-7,-,TRBD2,TGTGCCAGTATGTGGGCCCCCGGGAGGAGCGACGAGCAGTACTTC,CASMWAPGRSDEQYF
TRBV5-6,TRBJ2-7,-,TRBD1,TGTGCCAGCAGTCGGAGATCGCCGGGACAGGGAAACGAGCAGTACTTC,CASSRRSPGQGNEQYF
TRBV20-1,TRBJ2-1,-,-,TGCAGTGCTAACCCCCCTGACGGATACAATGAGCAGTTCTTC,CSANPPDGYNEQFF
TRBV7-9,TRBJ2-7,-,-,TGTGCCAGCAGCTTAGGGGGCCTGGGGTACGAGCAGTACTTC,CASSLGGLGYEQYF
TRBV20-1,TRBJ2-7,-,-,TGCAGTGCTAGAGTACAGTACTACGAGCAGTACTTC,CSARVQYYEQYF
TRBV7-2,TRBJ2-7,few,-,TGTGCCAGCACCACCGTCGGCCGAGACAGGCCCTACGAGCAGTACTTC,CASTTVGRDRPYEQYF
TRBV5-4,TRBJ2-7,-,TRBD2,TGTGCCAGCAGTTGGACTAGCGGGGAGCAGTACTTC,CASSWTSGEQYF